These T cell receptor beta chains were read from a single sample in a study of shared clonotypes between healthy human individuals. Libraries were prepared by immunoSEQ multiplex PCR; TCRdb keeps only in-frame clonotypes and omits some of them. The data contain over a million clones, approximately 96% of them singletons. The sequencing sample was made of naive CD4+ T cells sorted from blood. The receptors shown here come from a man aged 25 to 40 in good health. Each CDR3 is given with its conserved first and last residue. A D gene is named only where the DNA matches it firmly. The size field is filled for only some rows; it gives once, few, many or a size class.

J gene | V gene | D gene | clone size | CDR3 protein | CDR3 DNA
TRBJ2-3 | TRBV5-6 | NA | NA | CASSLLGLPTDTQYF | TGTGCCAGCAGCCTATTGGGCCTACCAACAGATACGCAGTATTTT
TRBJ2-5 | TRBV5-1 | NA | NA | CASSFGGWETQYF | TGCGCCAGCAGCTTCGGGGGTTGGGAGACCCAGTACTTC
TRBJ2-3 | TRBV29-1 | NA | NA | CSVVGSGSTDTQYF | TGCAGCGTTGTTGGTAGCGGTAGCACAGATACGCAGTATTTT
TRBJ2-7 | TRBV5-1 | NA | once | CASSLGLIVSSYEQYF | TGCGCCAGCAGCTTGGGCCTCATTGTGAGCTCCTACGAGCAGTACTTC
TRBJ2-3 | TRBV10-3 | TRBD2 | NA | CAIRITSGRGTDTQYF | TGTGCCATCAGGATTACTAGCGGGCGTGGCACAGATACGCAGTATTTT
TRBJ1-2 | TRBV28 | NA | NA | CASSTLPPPAGVINYGYTF | TGTGCCAGCAGCACTCTCCCGCCCCCCGCTGGGGTAATAAACTATGGCTACACCTTC
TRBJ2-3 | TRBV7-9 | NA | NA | CASSLMTTPVHTQYF | TGTGCCAGCAGCTTGATGACTACACCCGTACATACGCAGTATTTT
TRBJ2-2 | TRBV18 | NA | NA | CASSATGELFF | TGTGCCAGCTCCGCAACCGGGGAGCTGTTTTTT
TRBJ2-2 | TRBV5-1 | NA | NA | CASSLTSFAGELFF | TGCGCCAGCAGCTTGACTAGCTTCGCCGGGGAGCTGTTTTTT
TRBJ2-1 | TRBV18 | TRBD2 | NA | CASSPPSGSLGHEQFF | TGTGCCAGCTCACCGCCTAGCGGGAGTCTAGGTCACGAGCAGTTCTTC
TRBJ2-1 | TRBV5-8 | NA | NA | CASSGRFGRVQFF | TGTGCCAGCAGCGGGCGGTTCGGGAGAGTACAGTTCTTC
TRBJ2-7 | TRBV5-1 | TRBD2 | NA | CASSSTLAGVSYEQYF | TGCGCCAGCAGCTCTACACTAGCGGGAGTCTCCTACGAGCAGTACTTC
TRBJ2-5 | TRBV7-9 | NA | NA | CASSFAQETQYF | TGTGCCAGCAGCTTCGCCCAGGAGACCCAGTACTTC
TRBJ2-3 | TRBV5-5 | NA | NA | CASSFPDYQRGTDTQYF | TGTGCCAGCAGCTTCCCCGACTACCAGCGGGGCACAGATACGCAGTATTTT
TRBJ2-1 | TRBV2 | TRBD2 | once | CASKTSEYEQFF | TGTGCCAGCAAGACTAGCGAGTATGAGCAGTTCTTC
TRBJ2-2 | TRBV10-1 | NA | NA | CASSELLTGELFF | TGCGCCAGCAGTGAGTTGCTCACCGGGGAGCTGTTTTTT
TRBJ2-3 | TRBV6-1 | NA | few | CASRADRPSTDTQYF | TGTGCCAGCAGAGCGGACAGACCAAGCACAGATACGCAGTATTTT
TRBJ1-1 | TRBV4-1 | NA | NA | CASSQKGWDAGGNTEAFF | TGCGCCAGCAGCCAGAAGGGATGGGACGCGGGGGGGAACACTGAAGCTTTCTTT
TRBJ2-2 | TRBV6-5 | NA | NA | CASTLGGGTGELFF | TGTGCCAGCACCCTGGGGGGAGGCACCGGGGAGCTGTTTTTT
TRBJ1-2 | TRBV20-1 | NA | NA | CSARREGYTF | TGCAGTGCTAGAAGGGAGGGCTACACCTTC
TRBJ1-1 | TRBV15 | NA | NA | CATSKAGWRMNTEAFF | TGTGCCACCAGCAAAGCGGGGTGGCGGATGAACACTGAAGCTTTCTTT
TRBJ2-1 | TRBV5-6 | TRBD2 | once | CASSWWTRLLPNEQFF | TGTGCCAGCAGCTGGTGGACTAGGTTGCTACCCAATGAGCAGTTCTTC
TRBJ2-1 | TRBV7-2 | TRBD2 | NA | CASSFTGGDNEQFF | TGTGCCAGCAGCTTCACGGGAGGGGACAATGAGCAGTTCTTC
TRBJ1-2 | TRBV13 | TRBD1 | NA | CASSFYGPTGDSSFGYTF | TGTGCCAGCAGCTTTTACGGGCCTACAGGGGACTCGAGTTTTGGCTACACCTTC
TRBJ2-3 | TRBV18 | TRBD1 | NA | CASSPLPGTGGTDTQYF | TGTGCCAGCTCACCACTACCCGGGACAGGGGGCACAGATACGCAGTATTTT
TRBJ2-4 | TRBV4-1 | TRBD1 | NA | CASSQLGTGLAKNIQYF | TGCGCCAGCAGCCAACTTGGGACAGGACTAGCCAAAAACATTCAGTACTTC
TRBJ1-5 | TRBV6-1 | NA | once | CASSGERNQPQHF | TGTGCCAGCAGTGGGGAGCGGAATCAGCCCCAGCATTTT
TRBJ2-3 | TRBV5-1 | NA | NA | CASSRGLAGRSDTQYF | TGCGCCAGCAGCCGCGGACTCGCTGGTCGATCAGATACGCAGTATTTT
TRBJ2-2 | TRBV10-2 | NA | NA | CASSSVVRGGELFF | TGCGCCAGCAGTTCCGTGGTTCGGGGCGGGGAGCTGTTTTTT